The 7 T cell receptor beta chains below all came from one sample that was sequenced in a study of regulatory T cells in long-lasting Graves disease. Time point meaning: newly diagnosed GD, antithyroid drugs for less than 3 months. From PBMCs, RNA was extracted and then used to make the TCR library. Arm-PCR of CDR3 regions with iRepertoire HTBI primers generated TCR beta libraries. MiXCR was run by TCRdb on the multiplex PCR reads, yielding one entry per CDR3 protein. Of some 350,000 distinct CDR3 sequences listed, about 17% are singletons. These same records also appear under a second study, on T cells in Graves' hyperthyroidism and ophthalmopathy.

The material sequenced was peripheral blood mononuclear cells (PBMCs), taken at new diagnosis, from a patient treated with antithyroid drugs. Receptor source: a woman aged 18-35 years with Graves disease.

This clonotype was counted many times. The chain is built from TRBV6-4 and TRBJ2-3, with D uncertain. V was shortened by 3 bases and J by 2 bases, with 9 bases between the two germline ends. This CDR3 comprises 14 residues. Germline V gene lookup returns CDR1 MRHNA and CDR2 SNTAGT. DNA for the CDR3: TGTGCCAGCAGTGAGGGCGGCACCACAGATACGCAGTATTTT. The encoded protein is CASSEGGTTDTQYF.

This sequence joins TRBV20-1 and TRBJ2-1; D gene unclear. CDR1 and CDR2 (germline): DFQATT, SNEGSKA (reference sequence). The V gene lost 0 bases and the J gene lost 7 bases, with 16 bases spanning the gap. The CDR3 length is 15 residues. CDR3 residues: CSARDRPQIGNEQFF. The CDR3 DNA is TGCAGTGCTAGAGACCGACCGCAGATAGGGAATGAGCAGTTCTTC.

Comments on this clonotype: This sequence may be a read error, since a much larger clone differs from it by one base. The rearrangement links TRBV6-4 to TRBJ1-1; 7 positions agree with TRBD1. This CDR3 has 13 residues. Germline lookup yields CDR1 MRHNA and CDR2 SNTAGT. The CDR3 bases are TGTGCCAGCAGGCGACAGGGTGGGACTGACGCTTTCTTT. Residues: CASRRQGGTDAFF.

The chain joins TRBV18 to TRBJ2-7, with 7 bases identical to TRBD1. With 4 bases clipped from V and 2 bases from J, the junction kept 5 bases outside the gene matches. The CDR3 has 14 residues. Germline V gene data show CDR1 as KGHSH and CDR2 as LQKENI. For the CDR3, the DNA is TGTGCCAGCTCACTCGACAGGGACCCCTACGAGCAGTACTTC. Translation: CASSLDRDPYEQYF.

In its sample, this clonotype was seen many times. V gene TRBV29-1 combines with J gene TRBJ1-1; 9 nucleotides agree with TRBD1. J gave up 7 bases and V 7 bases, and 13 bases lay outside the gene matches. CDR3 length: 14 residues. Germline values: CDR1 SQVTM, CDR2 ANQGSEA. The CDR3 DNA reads TGCAGCGCCGCACAGGGGGCCCCGCCGGGTGAAGCTTTCTTT. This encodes CSAAQGAPPGEAFF. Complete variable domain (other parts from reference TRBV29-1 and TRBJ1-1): SAVISQKPSRDICQRGTSLTIQCQVDSQVTMMFWYRQQPGQSLTLIATANQGSEATYESGFVIDKFPISRPNLTFSTLTVSNMSPEDSSIYLCSAAQGAPPGEAFFGQGTRLTVV.

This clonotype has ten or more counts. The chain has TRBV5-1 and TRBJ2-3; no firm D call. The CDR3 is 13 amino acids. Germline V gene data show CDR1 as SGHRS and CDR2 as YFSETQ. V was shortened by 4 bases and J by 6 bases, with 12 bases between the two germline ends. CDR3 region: CASSRIIGDTQYF. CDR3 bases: TGCGCCAGCAGCCGGATAATCGGGGATACGCAGTATTTT.

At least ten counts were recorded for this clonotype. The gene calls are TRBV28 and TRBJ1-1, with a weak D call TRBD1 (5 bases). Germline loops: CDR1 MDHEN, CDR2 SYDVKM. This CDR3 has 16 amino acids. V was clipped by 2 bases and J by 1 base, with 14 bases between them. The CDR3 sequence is CASSLGGMVGNTEAFF. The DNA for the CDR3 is TGTGCCAGCAGTTTAGGGGGGATGGTGGGGAACACTGAAGCTTTCTTT.